This paragraph covers one T cell receptor beta chain sequence. The antigen is undetermined. 13 Jbeta primers and 60 Vbeta primers were used for the PCR. Measured with immunoSEQ multiplex PCR; TCRdb has only the in-frame clones, and not every one. The sample shows approximately 240,000 clones, 70% to 85% of them seen only once. V trimming: 3 bases; J trimming: 5 bases; junction bases outside the gene matches: 5. Germline assignment: CDR1 MGHDK and CDR2 SYGVNS. This CDR3 region has 14 residues. This record belongs to a study of cytomegalovirus exposure and HLA in healthy donors. Study details: Counted in an early data release were roughly 87 million unique TCRs from HLA-typed donors. Within the Caucasian-associated ancestry cluster were under 85% of the roughly 400 genotyped donors.

Study-level points and caveats: Donors belonging to an Asian-associated ancestry cluster reportedly showed fewer N-insertions in productive TCRs than the roughly 680-donor mean, according to what a later analysis found.

V is TRBV25-1 and J is TRBJ2-7; the match to TRBD2 covers 9 bases. This TCR was sampled from a middle-aged woman in good health and CMV-seronegative. The sample was PBMCs. DNA of the CDR3: TGTGCCAGCAGTGAGTACGAGCGGGGGGACGAGCAGTACTTC. This encodes CASSEYERGDEQYF.